The 2 T cell receptor beta chains listed next were all sequenced from one sample in a study of blood T cell repertoires in COVID-19. TCRdb's table, derived via immunoSEQ multiplex PCR, lists solely in-frame clones and lacks some. The sample consists of 250,000 to 300,000 clones, 70% to 90% of them appearing once. Material: peripheral blood. These receptors originate from a woman aged 55-75 years with acute or convalescent COVID-19.

This clone came up once. The chain links TRBV2 to TRBJ2-5, with TRBD2 matching over 10 bases. Trimming removed 10 bases from V and 4 bases from J; junction bases left unmatched: 9. Germline V gives CDR1 SNHLY, CDR2 FYNNEI. This CDR3 spans 14 amino acids. CDR3 residues: CANQAGGRLETQYF. The CDR3 DNA reads TGTGCCAACCAAGCGGGGGGGCGGTTAGAGACCCAGTACTTC.

The chain uses TRBV5-5 and TRBJ2-7, with 8 positions matching TRBD1. The CDR3 consists of 15 residues. Germline CDR1 SGHKS, CDR2 YYEKEE (reference sequence). Trimming took 5 bases from V and 3 from J; bases not matched to a gene: 10. The CDR3 loop reads CASSPTGGFNYEQYF. The CDR3 DNA reads TGTGCCAGCAGTCCTACAGGGGGATTTAACTACGAGCAGTACTTC. Full variable domain (rest looked up from reference TRBV5-5 and TRBJ2-7): DAGVTQSPTHLIKTRGQQVTLRCSPISGHKSVSWYQQVLGQGPQFIFQYYEKEERGRGNFPDRFSARQFPNYSSELNVNALLLGDSALYLCASSPTGGFNYEQYFGPGTRLTVT.